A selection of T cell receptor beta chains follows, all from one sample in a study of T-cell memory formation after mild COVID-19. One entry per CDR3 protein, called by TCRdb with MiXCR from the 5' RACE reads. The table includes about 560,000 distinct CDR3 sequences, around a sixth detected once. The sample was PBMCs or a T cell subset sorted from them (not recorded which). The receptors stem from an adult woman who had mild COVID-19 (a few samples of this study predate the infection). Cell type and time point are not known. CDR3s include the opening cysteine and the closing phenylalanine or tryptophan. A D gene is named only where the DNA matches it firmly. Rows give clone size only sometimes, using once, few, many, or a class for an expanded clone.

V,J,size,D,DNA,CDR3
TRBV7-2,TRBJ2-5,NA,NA,TGTGCCAGCAGCTCAGGGGGGCAAGAGACCCAGTACTTC,CASSSGGQETQYF
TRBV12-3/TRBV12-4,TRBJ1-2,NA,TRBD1,TGTGCCAGCAGTTCGACAAGCCCTGGACAGGGCTATGGCTACACCTTC,CASSSTSPGQGYGYTF
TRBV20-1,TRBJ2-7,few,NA,TGCAGTGCTAGAGGGACGCTGGCAGGGACCCCCTACGAGCAGTACTTC,CSARGTLAGTPYEQYF
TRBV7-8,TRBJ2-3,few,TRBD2,TGTGCCAGCAGCTTACCGGGACTAGCCGTCACAGATACGCAGTATTTT,CASSLPGLAVTDTQYF
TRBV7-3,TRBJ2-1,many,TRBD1,TGTGCCAGCAGCTTACGCTGGACAGGGTTGACCCTCAACCTCAATGAGCAGTTCTTC,CASSLRWTGLTLNLNEQFF
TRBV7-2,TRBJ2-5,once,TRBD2,TGTGCCAGCAGCTCCTGGGGGGGACTAGGGTACTTC,CASSSWGGLGYF
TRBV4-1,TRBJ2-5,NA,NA,TGCGCCAGCAGCCAAGTGAGAGTGGCGGCCCAGTACTTC,CASSQVRVAAQYF
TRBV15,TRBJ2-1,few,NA,TGTGCCACCAGCAGAGATGGAGGGGGCAGTCTTGGTGAGCAGTTCTTC,CATSRDGGGSLGEQFF
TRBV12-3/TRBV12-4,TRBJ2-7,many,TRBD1,TGTGCCAGCAGTCATGGGACAGGCTACGAGCAGTACTTC,CASSHGTGYEQYF
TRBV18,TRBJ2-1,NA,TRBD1,TGTGCCAGCTCACCGCGACAGGGGAACTCGAATGAGCAGTTCTTC,CASSPRQGNSNEQFF
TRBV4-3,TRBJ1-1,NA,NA,TGCGCCAGCAGCCAAGGCAGAAGGAACACTGAAGCTTTCTTT,CASSQGRRNTEAFF
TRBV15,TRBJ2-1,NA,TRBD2,TGTGCCACCAGCAGAGATCAGCATGGAGCGGGAGAGTATAGTGAGCAGTTCTTC,CATSRDQHGAGEYSEQFF
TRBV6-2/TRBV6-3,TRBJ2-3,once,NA,TGTGCCAGCAGCTCCGACAACACAGATACGCAGTATTTT,CASSSDNTDTQYF
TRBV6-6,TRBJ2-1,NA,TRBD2,TGTGCCAGCAGTCTCTGGACTAGCGGGAGACGGAATGAGCAGTTCTTC,CASSLWTSGRRNEQFF
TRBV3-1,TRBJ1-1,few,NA,TGTGCCAGCAGCTCAGCAAGAGTAGGGACTGAAGCTTTCTTT,CASSSARVGTEAFF
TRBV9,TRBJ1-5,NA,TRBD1,TGTGCCAGCAGCGTAGGACAGGGTCAAGGACAGCCCCAGCATTTT,CASSVGQGQGQPQHF
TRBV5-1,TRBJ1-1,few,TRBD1,TGCGCCAGCAGCTTGGCCGACAGGGAGGGCACTGAAGCTTTCTTT,CASSLADREGTEAFF
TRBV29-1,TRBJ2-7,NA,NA,TGCAGCGTTGGACCTACCCGCTACGAGCAGTACTTC,CSVGPTRYEQYF
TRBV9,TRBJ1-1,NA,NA,TGTGCCAGCAGCGTAGAACAGATCCGCACTGAAGCTTTCTTT,CASSVEQIRTEAFF
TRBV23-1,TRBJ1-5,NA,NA,TGCGCCAGCAGTCACGTGATGGGAGGAGGCAATCAGCCCCAGCATTTT,CASSHVMGGGNQPQHF
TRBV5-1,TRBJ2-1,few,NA,TGCGCCAGCAGCTTGGCGAAGGAGGACTACAATGAGCAGTTCTTC,CASSLAKEDYNEQFF
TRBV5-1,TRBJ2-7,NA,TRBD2,TGCGCCAGCAGCCTACTAGCGGGAGTAGGCGAGCAGTACTTC,CASSLLAGVGEQYF
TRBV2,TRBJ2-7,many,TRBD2,TGTGCCAGCAGTGAACGGACTAGCGGGAGTCACTACGAGCAGTACTTC,CASSERTSGSHYEQYF
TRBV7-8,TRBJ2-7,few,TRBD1,TGTGCCAGCAGCTTTAACAGGGGGCTCTACGAGCAGTACTTC,CASSFNRGLYEQYF
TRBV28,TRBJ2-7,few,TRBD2,TGTGCCAGCAGTGCCATCCTGGGGGGGAACTACGAGCAGTACTTC,CASSAILGGNYEQYF
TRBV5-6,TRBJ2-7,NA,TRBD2,TGTGCCAGCAGCTTGACTAGCGGGATCTACGAGCAGTACTTC,CASSLTSGIYEQYF